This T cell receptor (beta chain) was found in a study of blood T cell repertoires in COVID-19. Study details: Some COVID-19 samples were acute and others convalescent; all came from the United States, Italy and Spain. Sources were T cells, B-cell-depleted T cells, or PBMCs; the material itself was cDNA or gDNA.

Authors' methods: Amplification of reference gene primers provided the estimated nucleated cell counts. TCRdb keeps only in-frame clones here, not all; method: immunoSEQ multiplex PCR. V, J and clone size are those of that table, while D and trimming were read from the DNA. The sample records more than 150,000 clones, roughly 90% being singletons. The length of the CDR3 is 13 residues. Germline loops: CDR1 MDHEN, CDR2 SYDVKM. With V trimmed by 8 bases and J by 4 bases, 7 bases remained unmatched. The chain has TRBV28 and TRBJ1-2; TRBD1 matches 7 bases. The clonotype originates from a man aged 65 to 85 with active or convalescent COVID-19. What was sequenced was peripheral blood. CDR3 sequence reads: CASPRGRVYGYTF. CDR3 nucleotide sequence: TGTGCCAGCCCGAGGGGGCGCGTCTATGGCTACACCTTC.